Below are 10 T cell receptor beta chains sequenced from a single sample in a study of metastatic and nonmetastatic thyroid tumors. None of the patients had undergone any treatment ahead of thyroid surgery. TCRdb reprocessed the PCR reads via MiXCR. The repertoire has roughly 11,000 clones, roughly 27% of them found once; the top ten carry 20% to 25%. Sequenced input: adjacent normal tissue. The receptors stem from a male donor with papillary thyroid cancer or a benign thyroid nodule (not recorded which). Some clones in this sample may be carry-over from other donors' samples.

This sequence joins TRBV6-1 and TRBJ2-7; D remains unclear. This CDR3 has 13 residues. Germline CDR1 MNHNS, CDR2 SASEGT. Deletions cut 4 bases from V and 3 bases from J, with 10 bases between. In DNA form, the CDR3 reads TGTGCCAGCAGTGCCCGGATAGGCTACGAGCAGTACTTC. It codes for CASSARIGYEQYF.

This clone was picked up a small number of times. The chain has TRBV12-3 or TRBV12-4 and TRBJ2-1; D remains unclear. The CDR3 loop spans 15 amino acids. Trimming removed 6 bases from V and 2 bases from J, with 14 bases in between. The CDR3 DNA reads TGTGCCAGCAGCCCGGGTTTCGGAACCTACAATGAGCAGTTCTTC. This sequence encodes CASSPGFGTYNEQFF.

This clone occurred many times. The chain couples TRBV12-3 or TRBV12-4 to TRBJ1-2; D gene uncertain. Trimming cost V 3 bases and J 1 base, with 3 bases left between them. The CDR3 is 12 residues long. The chain's CDR3 is CASSLNNYGYTF. CDR3 DNA: TGTGCCAGCAGTTTGAATAACTATGGCTACACCTTC.

To note about this clone: The junction departs from germline at one end; a sequencing error may be responsible. The rearrangement joins TRBV6-5 to TRBJ1-2, with D unresolved. CDR1 is MNHEY and CDR2 is SVGAGI in the germline V gene. CDR3 length: 14 residues. CDR3 nucleotides: TGTGCCAGCAGTTACTTAGGAGGGTTCTATGGCTGCACCTTC. This gives the protein CASSYLGGFYGCTF.

In its sample, this clone was seen a few times. The chain has TRBV20-1 and TRBJ1-2; TRBD1 agrees at 8 bases. The CDR3 contains 15 residues. Germline V lookup: CDR1 DFQATT, CDR2 SNEGSKA (reference sequence). Trimming took 4 bases from V and 7 from J; bases not matched to a gene: 14. Here the CDR3 DNA reads TGCAGTGCTACTCCCGACAGGGGTGCTATGGGTGGCTACACCTTC. Protein sequence: CSATPDRGAMGGYTF.

The sample holds a few counts of this clone. The chain employs TRBV19 and TRBJ1-6, with a tentative D call TRBD1 (6 bases). This CDR3 is 14 amino acids long. The V end was cut by 5 bases, the J end by 11 bases, with 16 bases between. Looked up from germline, CDR1 is LNHDA and CDR2 is SQIVND (reference sequence). The CDR3 DNA sequence: TGTGCCAGTAGTGCACAGGGTGCGAGGACACCCCTCCACTTT. Residues: CASSAQGARTPLHF. Full variable domain (missing parts from reference TRBV19 and TRBJ1-6): DGGITQSPKYLFRKEGQNVTLSCEQNLNHDAMYWYRQDPGQGLRLIYYSQIVNDFQKGDIAEGYSVSREKKESFPLTVTSAQKNPTAFYLCASSAQGARTPLHFGNGTRLTVT.

The V gene is TRBV7-2, the J gene TRBJ2-2; D is perhaps TRBD2 (5 bases). Germline-derived CDR1 and CDR2 are SGHTA and FQGNSA. Trimming removed 3 bases from V and 8 bases from J, with 16 bases in between. This CDR3 region has 15 residues. The CDR3 DNA sequence: TGTGCCAGCAGCTTCTTTTACACGGGGAGTGGGGAGCTGTTTTTT. This sequence encodes CASSFFYTGSGELFF.

The chain uses TRBV2 and TRBJ2-1; TRBD1 agrees at 7 bases. The CDR3 is 14 residues long. Germline values: CDR1 SNHLY, CDR2 FYNNEI. The V gene end was trimmed by 7 bases and the J gene end by 9 bases; junction bases not matched to a gene: 12. In nucleotides, the CDR3 is TGTGCCAGCAACCCACCATCGACAGGGAGTGAGCAGTTCTTC. Translating it yields CASNPPSTGSEQFF. The variable domain in full, completed from reference TRBV2 and TRBJ2-1, reads EPEVTQTPSHQVTQMGQEVILRCVPISNHLYFYWYRQILGQKVEFLVSFYNNEISEKSEIFDDQFSVERPDGSNFTLKIRSTKLEDSAMYFCASNPPSTGSEQFFGPGTRLTVL.

This clone was seen more than once but under ten times. This chain joins TRBV12-5 and TRBJ2-7; 12 bases are shared with TRBD2. Germline V gene sequence: CDR1 LGHNT, CDR2 FRNRAP. The V and J ends lost 1 base and 2 bases, in that order; junction bases with no gene match: 0. The CDR3 covers 15 residues. Here the CDR3 reads CASGLGLAGAYEQYF. CDR3 sequence (DNA): TGTGCTAGTGGTTTGGGACTAGCGGGAGCCTACGAGCAGTACTTC.

This clone counts as medium-sized (0.01 to 0.1%). The chain employs TRBV7-2 and TRBJ2-2, with D possibly TRBD2 on 5 matching bases. The CDR3 spans 16 residues. The germline gives CDR1 SGHTA, CDR2 FQGNSA. The V end was cut by 0 bases, the J end by 2 bases, with 10 bases between. Here the CDR3 reads CASSLAVRVNTGELFF. CDR3 in DNA: TGTGCCAGCAGCTTAGCGGTGAGGGTTAACACCGGGGAGCTGTTTTTT.